These T cell receptor beta chains were read from a single sample in a study of T cells in Graves' hyperthyroidism and ophthalmopathy. TCRdb re-derived calls from the multiplex PCR reads in MiXCR, one entry per CDR3 protein. The sample lists roughly 250,000 distinct CDR3 sequences, more than 12% occurring once. The material sequenced was blood. All receptors derive from a woman aged 40-49 years with Graves' hyperthyroidism that later progressed to Graves' ophthalmopathy. CDR3s include the opening cysteine and the closing phenylalanine or tryptophan. The D gene is left open where the match is weak. Expanded clones get a size class; other rows say once, few or many, or leave the size out.

clone size: many
J gene: TRBJ1-2
V gene: TRBV28
D gene: -
CDR3 DNA: TGTGCCAGCAGCATAGGACGGACCCCGGTCTATGGCTACACCTTC
CDR3 protein: CASSIGRTPVYGYTF

clone size: many
J gene: TRBJ1-5
V gene: TRBV19
D gene: -
CDR3 DNA: TGTGCCAGTAGTAAGACTGCGGGCTACAATCAGCCCCAGCATTTT
CDR3 protein: CASSKTAGYNQPQHF

clone size: -
J gene: TRBJ2-2
V gene: TRBV5-1
D gene: -
CDR3 DNA: TGCGCCAGCAGCTTGGCAGCCCCCCCCACCGGGGAGCTGTTTTTT
CDR3 protein: CASSLAAPPTGELFF

clone size: -
J gene: TRBJ2-5
V gene: TRBV6-5
D gene: TRBD2
CDR3 DNA: TGTGCCAGCAGTCACGGACTAGCGGAAGAGACCCAGTACTTC
CDR3 protein: CASSHGLAEETQYF

clone size: -
J gene: TRBJ1-3
V gene: TRBV12-3/TRBV12-4
D gene: TRBD1
CDR3 DNA: TGTGCCAGCACCAGGGGGCGGTCTGGAAACACCATATATTTT
CDR3 protein: CASTRGRSGNTIYF

clone size: -
J gene: TRBJ2-7
V gene: TRBV5-1
D gene: TRBD1
CDR3 DNA: TGCGCCAGCAGCAGGGACAGTACCTACGAGCAGTACTTC
CDR3 protein: CASSRDSTYEQYF

clone size: -
J gene: TRBJ1-2
V gene: TRBV12-3/TRBV12-4
D gene: -
CDR3 DNA: TGTGCTAGCAGCGGTAGGCCGGGACGCTTTAACTATGACTACACCTTC
CDR3 protein: CASSGRPGRFNYDYTF

clone size: few
J gene: TRBJ2-1
V gene: TRBV4-2
D gene: TRBD2
CDR3 DNA: TGTGCCAGCAGCCAAGCTCAGTCTAGCGGCCAAAGCTCCTACAATGAGCAGTTCTTC
CDR3 protein: CASSQAQSSGQSSYNEQFF

clone size: many
J gene: TRBJ2-2
V gene: TRBV6-1
D gene: -
CDR3 DNA: TGTGCCACCGACCAGGGGGGTACCGGGGAGCTGTTTTTT
CDR3 protein: CATDQGGTGELFF

clone size: many
J gene: TRBJ2-3
V gene: TRBV20-1
D gene: -
CDR3 DNA: TGCAGTGCTTCCGAGCTGTCGGCAGATACGCAGTATTTT
CDR3 protein: CSASELSADTQYF

clone size: many
J gene: TRBJ2-7
V gene: TRBV5-1
D gene: -
CDR3 DNA: TGCGCCAGCAGCTTAACGTCGGGAAGGGGGGCCGAGCAGTACTTC
CDR3 protein: CASSLTSGRGAEQYF

clone size: many
J gene: TRBJ1-4
V gene: TRBV13
D gene: TRBD1
CDR3 DNA: TGTGCCAGCAGCCAGCGGCAGGGGGGTACGGGTGAAAAACTGTTTTTT
CDR3 protein: CASSQRQGGTGEKLFF

clone size: many
J gene: TRBJ1-1
V gene: TRBV11-3
D gene: TRBD1
CDR3 DNA: TGTGCCAGCAGCCGACAGGGTGGCACTGAAGCTTTCTTT
CDR3 protein: CASSRQGGTEAFF

clone size: many
J gene: TRBJ2-3
V gene: TRBV20-1
D gene: -
CDR3 DNA: TGCAGTGCTAGAATGTCTACCACAGATACGCAGTATTTT
CDR3 protein: CSARMSTTDTQYF

clone size: many
J gene: TRBJ2-3
V gene: TRBV7-2
D gene: -
CDR3 DNA: TGTGCCAGGACGATAGCATCTAGCACAGATACGCAGTATTTT
CDR3 protein: CARTIASSTDTQYF

clone size: many
J gene: TRBJ1-2
V gene: TRBV20-1
D gene: TRBD1
CDR3 DNA: TGCAGTGCTAGAGATCGGGGGACAGGGGACTATGGCTACACCTTC
CDR3 protein: CSARDRGTGDYGYTF

clone size: many
J gene: TRBJ2-7
V gene: TRBV6-1
D gene: TRBD2
CDR3 DNA: TGTGCCAGCAGTCCCGGGACTAGCGCAACCTACGAGCAGTACTTC
CDR3 protein: CASSPGTSATYEQYF

clone size: many
J gene: TRBJ2-1
V gene: TRBV6-5
D gene: -
CDR3 DNA: TGTGCCAGCAGTTACGATCGGTCAGCCTACAATGAGCAGTTCTTC
CDR3 protein: CASSYDRSAYNEQFF

clone size: -
J gene: TRBJ1-5
V gene: TRBV11-2
D gene: -
CDR3 DNA: TGTGCCAGCAGTTACTCTTACAGGGACGGAGGACAGCCCCAGCATTTT
CDR3 protein: CASSYSYRDGGQPQHF

clone size: many
J gene: TRBJ2-1
V gene: TRBV6-1
D gene: TRBD2
CDR3 DNA: TGTGCCAGCAGCTCCGGGACTAGCGCTAAGGGGGGCAATGAGCAGTTCTTC
CDR3 protein: CASSSGTSAKGGNEQFF